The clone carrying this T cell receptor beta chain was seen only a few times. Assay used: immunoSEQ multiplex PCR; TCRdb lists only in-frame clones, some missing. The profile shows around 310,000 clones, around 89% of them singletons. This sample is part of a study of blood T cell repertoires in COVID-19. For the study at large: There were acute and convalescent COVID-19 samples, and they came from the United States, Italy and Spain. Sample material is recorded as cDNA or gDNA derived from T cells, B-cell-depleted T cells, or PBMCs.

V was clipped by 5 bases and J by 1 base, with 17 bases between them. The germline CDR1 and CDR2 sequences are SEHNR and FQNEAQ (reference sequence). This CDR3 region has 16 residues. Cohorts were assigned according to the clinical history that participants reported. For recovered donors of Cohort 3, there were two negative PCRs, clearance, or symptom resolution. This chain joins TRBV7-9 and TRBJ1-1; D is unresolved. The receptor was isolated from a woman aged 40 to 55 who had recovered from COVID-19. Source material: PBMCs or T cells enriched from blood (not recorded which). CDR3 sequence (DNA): TGTGCCAGCAGCCCGGCGGGCGCCAGGACGAACACTGAAGCTTTCTTT. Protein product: CASSPAGARTNTEAFF.